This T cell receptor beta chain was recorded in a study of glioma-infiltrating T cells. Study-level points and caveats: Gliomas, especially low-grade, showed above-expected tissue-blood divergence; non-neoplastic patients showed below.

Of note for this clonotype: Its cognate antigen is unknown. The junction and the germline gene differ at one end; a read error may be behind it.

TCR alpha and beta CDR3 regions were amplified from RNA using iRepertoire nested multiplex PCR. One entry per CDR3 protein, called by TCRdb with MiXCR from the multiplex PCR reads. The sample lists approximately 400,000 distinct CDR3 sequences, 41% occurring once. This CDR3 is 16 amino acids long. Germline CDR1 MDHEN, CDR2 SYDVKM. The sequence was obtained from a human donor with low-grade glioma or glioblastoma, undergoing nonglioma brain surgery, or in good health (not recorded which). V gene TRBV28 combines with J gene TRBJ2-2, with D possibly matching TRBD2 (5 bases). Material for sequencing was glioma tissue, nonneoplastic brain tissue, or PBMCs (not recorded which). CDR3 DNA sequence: TGTGCCAGCATGCCTTTCGGAAAATCGAACACCGGGGAGCTGTCTTTT. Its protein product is CASMPFGKSNTGELSF.